This T cell receptor beta chain was profiled in a study of OX40 agonist ivuxolimab in advanced cancers. Overall study context: Patients received the agonistic anti-OX40 (CD134) antibody ivuxolimab.

CDR3 length equals 14 residues. The V and J ends lost 6 bases and 1 base respectively, with 10 bases between them. Germline assignment: CDR1 SNHLY and CDR2 FYNNEI. Sequencing used immunoSEQ multiplex PCR; TCRdb keeps in-frame clones, though not all of them. Found here are about 74,000 clones, about 86% of them singletons; the top ten hold 5.5% to 8.5%. The sequence was obtained from an adult with an advanced solid tumor such as melanoma, head and neck, liver or kidney cancer. The chain couples TRBV2 to TRBJ2-4; tentatively, D is TRBD2 (5 bases). Sample: CD4+ or CD8+ T cells sorted from blood, taken in a trial of the OX40 agonist ivuxolimab. The CDR3: CASREESAKNIQYF. In DNA form, the CDR3 reads TGTGCCAGCAGGGAGGAGTCTGCCAAAAACATTCAGTACTTC. The whole variable domain, filled in from reference TRBV2 and TRBJ2-4, reads EPEVTQTPSHQVTQMGQEVILRCVPISNHLYFYWYRQILGQKVEFLVSFYNNEISEKSEIFDDQFSVERPDGSNFTLKIRSTKLEDSAMYFCASREESAKNIQYFGAGTRLSVL.